These 4 T cell receptor beta chains were all obtained from the same sample, sequenced in a study of cytomegalovirus exposure and HLA in healthy donors. Researchers ran the PCR with 60 Vbeta and 13 Jbeta primers. Sequencing used immunoSEQ multiplex PCR; TCRdb keeps in-frame clones, though not all of them. This listing includes some 160,000 clones. Sequenced: PBMCs. Receptors were obtained from a man aged 25-45 years in good health and CMV-seronegative.

The rearrangement joins TRBV6-5 to TRBJ1-5; no clear D gene. V was shortened by 5 bases and J by 6 bases, with 14 bases between the two germline ends. This CDR3 has 14 residues. Germline V gene data show CDR1 as MNHEY and CDR2 as SVGAGI. In nucleotides, the CDR3 is TGTGCCAGCAGTGAAAATTGGGAGGGTCAGCCCCAGCATTTT. This gives the protein CASSENWEGQPQHF.

In regard to this clone: Within the sample, other DNA sequences also encode this same CDR3. This chain joins TRBV14 and TRBJ1-2; 7 bases are a match to TRBD1. The CDR3 extends over 13 amino acids. Trimming removed 0 bases from V and 5 bases from J; junction bases left unmatched: 0. Germline values: CDR1 SGHDN, CDR2 FVKESK. CDR3 coding DNA: TGTGCCAGCAGCCAAGAGACAGGGTATGGCTACACCTTC. It translates to CASSQETGYGYTF.

J is TRBJ2-3 and V is TRBV6-6; 8 positions match TRBD1. The length of the CDR3 is 16 residues. Germline-derived CDR1 and CDR2 are MNHNY and SVGAGI (reference sequence). V lost 2 bases and J lost 3; bases outside the gene matches: 7. The CDR3 is CASSYPDRGRTDTQYF. The CDR3 bases are TGTGCCAGCAGTTACCCCGACAGGGGTCGGACAGATACGCAGTATTTT.

The genes are TRBV29-1 and TRBJ2-7, with 8 bases fitting TRBD1. Per germline, CDR1 SQVTM and CDR2 ANQGSEA. V was clipped by 5 bases and J by 5 bases; unmatched bases: 8. This CDR3 has 13 residues. The CDR3 region is CSVSGQGRNEQYF. The CDR3 DNA sequence: TGCAGCGTTTCCGGACAGGGCAGAAACGAGCAGTACTTC.